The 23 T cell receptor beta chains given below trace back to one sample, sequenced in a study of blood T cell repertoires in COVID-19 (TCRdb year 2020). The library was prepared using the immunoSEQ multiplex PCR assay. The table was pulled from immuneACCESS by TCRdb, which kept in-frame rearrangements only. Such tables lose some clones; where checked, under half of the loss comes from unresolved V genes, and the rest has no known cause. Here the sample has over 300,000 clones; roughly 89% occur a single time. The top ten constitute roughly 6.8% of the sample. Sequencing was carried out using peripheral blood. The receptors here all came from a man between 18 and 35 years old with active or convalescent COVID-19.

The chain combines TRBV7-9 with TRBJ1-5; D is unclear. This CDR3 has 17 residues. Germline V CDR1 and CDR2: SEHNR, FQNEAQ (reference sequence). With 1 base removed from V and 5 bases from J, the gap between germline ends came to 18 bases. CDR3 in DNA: TGTGCCAGCAGCTTAGTTCTGGTGGAGAATCCAGATCAGCCCCAGCATTTT. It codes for CASSLVLVENPDQPQHF.

CDR3 DNA: TGTGCCTGGAGTGCTCGAGGGGGCCGGAATCAGCCCCAGCATTTT. This sequence encodes CAWSARGGRNQPQHF. This chain joins TRBV30 and TRBJ1-5; 7 bases match TRBD1. J was trimmed by 4 bases and V by 1 base; bases with no gene match: 7. CDR3 length equals 15 residues. Germline V gives CDR1 GTSNPN, CDR2 SVGIG (reference sequence).

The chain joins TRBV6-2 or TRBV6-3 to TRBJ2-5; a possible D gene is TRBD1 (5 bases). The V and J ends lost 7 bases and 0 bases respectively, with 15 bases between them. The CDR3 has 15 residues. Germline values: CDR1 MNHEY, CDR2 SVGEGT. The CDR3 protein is CASTPSGKYQETQYF. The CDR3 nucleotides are TGTGCCAGCACCCCCTCAGGGAAATACCAAGAGACCCAGTACTTC.

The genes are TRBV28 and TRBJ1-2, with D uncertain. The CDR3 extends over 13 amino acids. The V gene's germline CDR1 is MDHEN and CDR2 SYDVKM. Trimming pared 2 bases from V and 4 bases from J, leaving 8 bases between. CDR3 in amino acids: CASSLPRGYGYTF. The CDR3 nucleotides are TGTGCCAGCAGTTTACCGCGGGGCTATGGCTACACCTTC.

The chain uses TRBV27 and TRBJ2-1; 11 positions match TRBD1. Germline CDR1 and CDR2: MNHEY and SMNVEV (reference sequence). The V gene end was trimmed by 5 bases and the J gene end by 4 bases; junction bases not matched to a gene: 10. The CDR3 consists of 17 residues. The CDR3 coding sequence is TGTGCCAGCAGTCCCGGGACAGGGGGATTTAGTTACAATGAGCAGTTCTTC. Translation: CASSPGTGGFSYNEQFF.

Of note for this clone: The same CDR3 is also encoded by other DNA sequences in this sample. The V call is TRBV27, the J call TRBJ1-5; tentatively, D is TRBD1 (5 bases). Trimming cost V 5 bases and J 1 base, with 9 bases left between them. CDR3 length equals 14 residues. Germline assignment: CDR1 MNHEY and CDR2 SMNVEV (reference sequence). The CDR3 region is CASSRQGSNQPQHF. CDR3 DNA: TGTGCCAGCAGTAGGCAGGGCAGCAATCAGCCCCAGCATTTT.

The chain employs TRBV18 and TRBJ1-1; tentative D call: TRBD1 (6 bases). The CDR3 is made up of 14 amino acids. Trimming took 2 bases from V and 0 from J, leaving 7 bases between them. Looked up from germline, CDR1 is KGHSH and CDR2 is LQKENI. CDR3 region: CASSPGTMNTEAFF. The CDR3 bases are TGTGCCAGCTCACCAGGGACAATGAACACTGAAGCTTTCTTT.

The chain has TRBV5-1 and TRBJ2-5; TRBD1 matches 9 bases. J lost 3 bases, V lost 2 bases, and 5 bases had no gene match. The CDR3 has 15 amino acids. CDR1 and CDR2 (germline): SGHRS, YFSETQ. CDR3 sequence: CASSFTGGKKETQYF. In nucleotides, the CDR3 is TGCGCCAGCAGCTTTACAGGGGGCAAGAAAGAGACCCAGTACTTC.

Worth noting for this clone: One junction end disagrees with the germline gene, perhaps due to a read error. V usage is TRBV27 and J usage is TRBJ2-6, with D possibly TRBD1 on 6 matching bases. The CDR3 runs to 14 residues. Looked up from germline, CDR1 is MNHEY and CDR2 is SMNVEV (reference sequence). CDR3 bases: TGTGCCAGCAGTTCCTTCTCAGGGGCCAACGTGCTGACTTTC. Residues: CASSSFSGANVLTF.

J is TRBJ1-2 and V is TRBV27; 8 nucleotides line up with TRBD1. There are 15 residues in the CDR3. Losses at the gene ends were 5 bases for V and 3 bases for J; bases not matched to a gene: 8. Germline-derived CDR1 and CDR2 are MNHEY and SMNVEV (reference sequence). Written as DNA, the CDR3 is TGTGCCAGCAGTAGAGCAGGGGGCGCGGACTATGGCTACACCTTC. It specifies CASSRAGGADYGYTF.

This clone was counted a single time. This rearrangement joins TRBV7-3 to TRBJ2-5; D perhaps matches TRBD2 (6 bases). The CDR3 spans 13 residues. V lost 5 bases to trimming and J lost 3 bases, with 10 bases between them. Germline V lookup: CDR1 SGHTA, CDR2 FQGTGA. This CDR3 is CASSHGEEETQYF. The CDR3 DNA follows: TGTGCCAGCAGCCATGGGGAGGAAGAGACCCAGTACTTC.

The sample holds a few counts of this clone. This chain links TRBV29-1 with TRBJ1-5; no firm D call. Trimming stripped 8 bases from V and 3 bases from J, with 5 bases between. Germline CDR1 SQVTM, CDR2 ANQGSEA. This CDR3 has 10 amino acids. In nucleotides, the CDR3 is TGCAGCCCCTACAATCAGCCCCAGCATTTT. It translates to CSPYNQPQHF.

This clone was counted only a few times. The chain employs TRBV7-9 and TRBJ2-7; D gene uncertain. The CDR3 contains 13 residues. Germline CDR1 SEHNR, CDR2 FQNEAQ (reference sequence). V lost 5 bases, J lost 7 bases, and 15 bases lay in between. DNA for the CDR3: TGTGCCAGCAGCCCGATGGTAGCTTGGGAGCAGTACTTC. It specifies CASSPMVAWEQYF. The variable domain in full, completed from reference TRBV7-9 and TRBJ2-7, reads DTGVSQNPRHKITKRGQNVTFRCDPISEHNRLYWYRQTLGQGPEFLTYFQNEAQLEKSRLLSDRFSAERPKGSFSTLEIQRTEQGDSAMYLCASSPMVAWEQYFGPGTRLTVT.

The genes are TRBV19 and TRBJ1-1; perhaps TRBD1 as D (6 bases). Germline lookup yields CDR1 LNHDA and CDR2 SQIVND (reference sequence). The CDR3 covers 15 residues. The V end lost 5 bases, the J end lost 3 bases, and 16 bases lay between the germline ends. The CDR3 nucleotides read TGTGCCAGTAGTGATCGGACAGTCTCTGACACTGAAGCTTTCTTT. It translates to CASSDRTVSDTEAFF.

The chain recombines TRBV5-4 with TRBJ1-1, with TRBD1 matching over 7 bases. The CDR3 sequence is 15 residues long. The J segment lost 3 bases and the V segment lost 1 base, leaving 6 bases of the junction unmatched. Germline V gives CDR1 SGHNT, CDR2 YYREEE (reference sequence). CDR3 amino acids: CASSLYYDRDTEAFF. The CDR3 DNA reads TGTGCCAGCAGCTTGTATTATGACAGGGACACTGAAGCTTTCTTT.

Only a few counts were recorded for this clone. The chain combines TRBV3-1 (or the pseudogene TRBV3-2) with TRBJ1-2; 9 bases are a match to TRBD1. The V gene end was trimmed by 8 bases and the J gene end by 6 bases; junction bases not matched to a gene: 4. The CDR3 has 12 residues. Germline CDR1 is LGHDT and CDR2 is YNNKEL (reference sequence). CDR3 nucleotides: TGTGCCAGCGGACAGGGGTTCGATGGCTACACCTTC. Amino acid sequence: CASGQGFDGYTF.

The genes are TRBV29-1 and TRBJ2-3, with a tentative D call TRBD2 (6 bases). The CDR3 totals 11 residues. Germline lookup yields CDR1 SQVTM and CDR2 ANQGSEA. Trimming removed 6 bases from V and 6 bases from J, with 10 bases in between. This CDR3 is CSVGRGDTQYF. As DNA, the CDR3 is TGCAGCGTCGGCCGGGGGGATACGCAGTATTTT.

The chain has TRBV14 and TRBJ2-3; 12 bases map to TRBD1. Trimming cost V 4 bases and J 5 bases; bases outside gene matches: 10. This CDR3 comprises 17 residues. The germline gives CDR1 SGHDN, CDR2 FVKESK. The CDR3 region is CASSPWGTGGQRDTQYF. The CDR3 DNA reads TGTGCCAGCAGCCCATGGGGGACAGGGGGCCAGAGAGATACGCAGTATTTT.

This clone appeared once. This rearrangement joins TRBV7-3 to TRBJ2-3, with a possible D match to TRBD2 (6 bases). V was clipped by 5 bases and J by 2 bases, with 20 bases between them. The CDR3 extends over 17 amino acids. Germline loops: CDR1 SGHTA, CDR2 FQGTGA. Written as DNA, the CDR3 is TGTGCCAGCAGCGACTCGGCGGGACGCGCCCCCACAGATACGCAGTATTTT. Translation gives CASSDSAGRAPTDTQYF.

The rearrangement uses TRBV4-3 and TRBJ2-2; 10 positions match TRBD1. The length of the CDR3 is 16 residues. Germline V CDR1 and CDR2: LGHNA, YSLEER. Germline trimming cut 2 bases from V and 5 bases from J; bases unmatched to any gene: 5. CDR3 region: CASSQRLGQGTGELFF. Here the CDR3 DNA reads TGCGCCAGCAGCCAAAGACTGGGACAGGGGACCGGGGAGCTGTTTTTT.

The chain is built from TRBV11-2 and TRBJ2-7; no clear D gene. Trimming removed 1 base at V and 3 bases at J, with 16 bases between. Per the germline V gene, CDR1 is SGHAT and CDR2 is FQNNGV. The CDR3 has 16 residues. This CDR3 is CASSLAPTNNNYEQYF. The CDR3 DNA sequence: TGTGCCAGCAGCTTAGCTCCGACAAATAATAACTACGAGCAGTACTTC.

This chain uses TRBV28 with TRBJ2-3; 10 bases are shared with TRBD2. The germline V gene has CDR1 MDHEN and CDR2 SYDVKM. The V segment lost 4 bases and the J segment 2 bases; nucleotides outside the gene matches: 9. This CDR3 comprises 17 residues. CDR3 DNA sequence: TGTGCCAGCAGTTGGAAAAAGCGGGAGGGAAACACAGATACGCAGTATTTT. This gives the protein CASSWKKREGNTDTQYF.

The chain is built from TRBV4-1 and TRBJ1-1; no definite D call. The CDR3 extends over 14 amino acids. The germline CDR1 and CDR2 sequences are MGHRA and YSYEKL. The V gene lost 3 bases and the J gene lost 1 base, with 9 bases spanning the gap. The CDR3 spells CASSQVHKNTEAFF. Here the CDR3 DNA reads TGCGCCAGCAGCCAGGTTCACAAGAACACTGAAGCTTTCTTT.